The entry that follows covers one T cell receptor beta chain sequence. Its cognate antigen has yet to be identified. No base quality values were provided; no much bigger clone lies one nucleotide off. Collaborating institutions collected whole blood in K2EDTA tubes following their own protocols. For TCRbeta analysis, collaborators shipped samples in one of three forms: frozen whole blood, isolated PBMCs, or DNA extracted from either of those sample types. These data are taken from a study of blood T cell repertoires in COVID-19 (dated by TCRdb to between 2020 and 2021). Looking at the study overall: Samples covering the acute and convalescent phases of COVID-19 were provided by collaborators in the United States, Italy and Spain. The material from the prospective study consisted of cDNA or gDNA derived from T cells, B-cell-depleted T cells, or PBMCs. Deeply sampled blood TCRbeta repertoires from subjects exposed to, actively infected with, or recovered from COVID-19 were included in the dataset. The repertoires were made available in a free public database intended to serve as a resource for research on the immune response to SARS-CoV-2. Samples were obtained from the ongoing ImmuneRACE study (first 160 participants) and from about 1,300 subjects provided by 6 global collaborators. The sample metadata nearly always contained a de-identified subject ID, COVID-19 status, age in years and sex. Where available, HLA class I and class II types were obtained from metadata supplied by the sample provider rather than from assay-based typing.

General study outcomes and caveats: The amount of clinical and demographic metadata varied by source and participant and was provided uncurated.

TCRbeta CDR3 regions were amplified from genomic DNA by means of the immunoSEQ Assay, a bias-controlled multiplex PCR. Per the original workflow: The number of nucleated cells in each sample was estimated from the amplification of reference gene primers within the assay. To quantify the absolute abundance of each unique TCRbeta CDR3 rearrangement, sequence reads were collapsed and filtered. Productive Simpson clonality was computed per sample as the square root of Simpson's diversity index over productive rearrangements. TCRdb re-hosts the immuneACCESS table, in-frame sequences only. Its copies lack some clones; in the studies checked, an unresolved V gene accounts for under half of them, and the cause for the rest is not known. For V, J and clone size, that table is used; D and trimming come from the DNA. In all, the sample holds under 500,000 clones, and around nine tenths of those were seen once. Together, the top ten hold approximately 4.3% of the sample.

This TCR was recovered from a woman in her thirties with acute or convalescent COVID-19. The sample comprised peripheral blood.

The CDR3 region reads CASSQHRNTEAFF. The DNA sequence reads TGCGCCAGCAGCCAACACAGAAACACTGAAGCTTTCTTT. This chain joins TRBV5-1 to TRBJ1-1; the D gene is unclear. V loses 4 bases, J loses 2 bases, and the germline ends lie 9 bases apart. Measured from the cysteine to the phenylalanine, the CDR3 is 13 residues long. Of all the DNA, just the CDR3 is kept, 39 bases in frame from base 1. Taken from the germline V gene, the CDR1 and CDR2 loops are SGHRS and YFSETQ.